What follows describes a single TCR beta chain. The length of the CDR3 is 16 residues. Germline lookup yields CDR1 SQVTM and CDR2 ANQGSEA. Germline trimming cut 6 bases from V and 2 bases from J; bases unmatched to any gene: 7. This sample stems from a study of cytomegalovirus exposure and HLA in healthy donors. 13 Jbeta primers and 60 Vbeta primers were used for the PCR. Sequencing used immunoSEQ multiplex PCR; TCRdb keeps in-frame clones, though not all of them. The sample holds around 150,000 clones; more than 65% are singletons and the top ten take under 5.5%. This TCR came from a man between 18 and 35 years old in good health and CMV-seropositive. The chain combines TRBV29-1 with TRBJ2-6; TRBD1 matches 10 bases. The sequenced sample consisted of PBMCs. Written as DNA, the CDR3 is TGCAGCGTGACGGACAGGGGGTATGCTGGGGCCAACGTCCTGACTTTC. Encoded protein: CSVTDRGYAGANVLTF. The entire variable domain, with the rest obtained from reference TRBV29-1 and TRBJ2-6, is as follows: SAVISQKPSRDICQRGTSLTIQCQVDSQVTMMFWYRQQPGQSLTLIATANQGSEATYESGFVIDKFPISRPNLTFSTLTVSNMSPEDSSIYLCSVTDRGYAGANVLTFGAGSRLTVL.